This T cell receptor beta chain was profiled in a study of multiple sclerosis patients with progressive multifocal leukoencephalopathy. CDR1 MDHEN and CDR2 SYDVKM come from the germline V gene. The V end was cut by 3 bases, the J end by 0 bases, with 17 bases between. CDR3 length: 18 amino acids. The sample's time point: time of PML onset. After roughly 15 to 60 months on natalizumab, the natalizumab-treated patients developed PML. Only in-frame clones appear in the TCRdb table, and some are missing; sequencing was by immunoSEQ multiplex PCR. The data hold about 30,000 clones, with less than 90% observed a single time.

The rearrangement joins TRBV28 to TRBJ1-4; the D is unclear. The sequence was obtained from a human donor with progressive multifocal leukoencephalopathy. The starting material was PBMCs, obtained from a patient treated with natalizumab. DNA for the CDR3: TGTGCCAGCAGTTTTCCCCCCGCAGCAGCAGCAACTAATGAAAAACTGTTTTTT. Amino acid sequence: CASSFPPAAAATNEKLFF.